The clone carrying this T cell receptor (beta chain) has a handful of counts. The antigen is not known. One junction end does not reproduce the germline sequence, and a read error may be involved. There were no patients who had received any treatment before thyroid surgery. The entry originates in a study of metastatic and nonmetastatic thyroid tumors. Study background: From malignant and benign thyroid patients, repertoires in blood and in tumor or nodule tissue were compared. Regarding the study as a whole: According to reports, the diversity of TCR beta was significantly higher in malignant thyroid tumors than in benign nodules, and this held in both blood and tumor samples.

Original handling: A papillary thyroid cancer distant-metastasis classifier was built from CDR3 differences across clinicopathological groups. MiXCR reprocessed the PCR reads for TCRdb. These V and J calls are TCRdb output, not the study's own analysis. The table includes roughly 13,000 clones, approximately 30% detected once. This CDR3 has 13 amino acids. CDR1 is MRHNA and CDR2 is SNTAGT in the germline V gene. The specimen sequenced was tumor tissue. The chain combines TRBV6-4 with TRBJ1-5; TRBD1 matches at 10 bases. The TCR originated in a female donor with papillary thyroid cancer or a benign thyroid nodule (not recorded which). Some clones in this sample may be carry-over from other donors' samples. The CDR3 region is CASSPGQGQPQHF. In DNA form, the CDR3 reads TGCGCCAGCAGTCCGGGACAGGGGCAGCCCCAGCATTTT.